What follows are 23 T cell receptor beta chains derived from one specimen sequenced in a study of blood T cell repertoires in COVID-19. Method: immunoSEQ multiplex PCR; TCRdb's copy keeps in-frame clones and lacks some. The sample shows around 200,000 clones, roughly 80% of them seen only once. The specimen sequenced was peripheral blood. The receptors here all came from a woman in her forties or fifties with acute or convalescent COVID-19.

The J gene is TRBJ2-3, the V gene TRBV28; 9 nucleotides line up with TRBD2. The CDR3 is 14 amino acids. V gave up 7 bases and J gave up 8 bases; unmatched junction bases: 10. Per germline, CDR1 MDHEN and CDR2 SYDVKM. The CDR3 DNA reads TGTGCCAGCAAGAAGGGACTAGCAGTAGGTACGCAGTATTTT. It specifies CASKKGLAVGTQYF.

The chain joins TRBV5-4 to TRBJ2-4; D is uncertain. Germline V lookup: CDR1 SGHNT, CDR2 YYREEE (reference sequence). The CDR3 has 11 amino acids. Trimming cost V 9 bases and J 5 bases, with 9 bases left between them. CDR3 amino acids: CAIYYQNIQYF. In DNA, the CDR3 is TGTGCCATCTACTATCAAAACATTCAGTACTTC.

The chain has TRBV19 and TRBJ1-6, with D maybe TRBD1 (5 bases). V lost 9 bases, J lost 0 bases, and 15 bases lay in between. This CDR3 contains 16 residues. CDR1 and CDR2 (germline): LNHDA, SQIVND (reference sequence). Written as DNA, the CDR3 is TGTGCCAGGCCCAAGGGGCAGGGCTCCTATAATTCACCCCTCCACTTT. As protein: CARPKGQGSYNSPLHF.

The V gene is TRBV6-1, the J gene TRBJ1-1; TRBD1 matches 8 bases. Per germline, CDR1 MNHNS and CDR2 SASEGT. Losses at the gene ends were 3 bases for V and 3 bases for J; bases not matched to a gene: 9. This CDR3 is built from 16 residues. The CDR3 region is CASSDLIGTGYTEAFF. CDR3 DNA sequence: TGTGCCAGCAGTGATTTAATTGGGACAGGCTACACTGAAGCTTTCTTT.

V is TRBV18 and J is TRBJ2-5; no clear D. Trimming removed 3 bases at V and 2 bases at J, with 7 bases between. The CDR3 is 13 amino acids. The V gene's germline CDR1 is KGHSH and CDR2 LQKENI. CDR3 nucleotide sequence: TGTGCCAGCTCACCGTCACTACAAGAGACCCAGTACTTC. This translates into CASSPSLQETQYF.

The V and J genes are TRBV6-2 or TRBV6-3 and TRBJ1-2; D is unclear. This CDR3 is built from 14 residues. V was trimmed by 2 bases and J by 8 bases, leaving 15 bases between them. The germline CDR1 and CDR2 sequences are MNHEY and SVGEGT. CDR3 region: CASSYERPVGGYTF. The CDR3, as DNA: TGTGCCAGCAGTTACGAGCGGCCCGTTGGGGGCTACACCTTC.

The rearrangement joins TRBV6-5 to TRBJ1-2; perhaps TRBD1 as D (6 bases). Germline assignment: CDR1 MNHEY and CDR2 SVGAGI. CDR3 length equals 12 residues. V lost 4 bases, J lost 7 bases, and 10 bases lay in between. CDR3: CASSSDSRGYTF. The CDR3 region has the DNA TGTGCCAGCAGTTCGGACAGCCGTGGCTACACCTTC.

The chain employs TRBV29-1 and TRBJ1-5; the match to TRBD1 covers 7 bases. With 0 bases clipped from V and 3 bases from J, the junction kept 5 bases outside the gene matches. This CDR3 is built from 15 residues. Germline values: CDR1 SQVTM, CDR2 ANQGSEA. CDR3 in amino acids: CSVEDNRGINQPQHF. In DNA form, the CDR3 reads TGCAGCGTTGAAGATAACAGGGGAATCAATCAGCCCCAGCATTTT.

A remark on this clone: Other nucleotide sequences in the sample specify the same CDR3. CDR3 nucleotide sequence: TGTGCCAGCAGTTTAGGCGGGTACGAGCAGTACTTC. As protein: CASSLGGYEQYF. V gene TRBV28 combines with J gene TRBJ2-7; a possible D gene is TRBD2 (5 bases). The CDR3 contains 12 residues. Germline CDR1 reads MDHEN; CDR2 reads SYDVKM. V was trimmed by 2 bases and J by 4 bases, leaving 6 bases between them.

This rearrangement joins TRBV20-1 to TRBJ2-1, with 8 positions matching TRBD2. CDR3 length equals 16 residues. The V gene end was trimmed by 3 bases and the J gene end by 5 bases; junction bases not matched to a gene: 12. Germline CDR1 is DFQATT and CDR2 is SNEGSKA (reference sequence). CDR3 DNA sequence: TGCAGTGCTAGTGGGACTTGGGCGGGGGGCCACAATGAGCAGTTCTTC. It encodes CSASGTWAGGHNEQFF.

V and J are TRBV7-9 and TRBJ1-1, with 9 nucleotides matching TRBD1. V shed 3 bases and J 3 bases; nucleotides not matched to a gene: 5. Germline V gene sequence: CDR1 SEHNR, CDR2 FQNEAQ (reference sequence). This CDR3 has 15 amino acids. The CDR3 DNA reads TGTGCCAGCAGCTTGTCCGGGACAGGGTACACTGAAGCTTTCTTT. Amino acids: CASSLSGTGYTEAFF.

The V gene is TRBV5-4, the J gene TRBJ2-5; 8 bases are a match to TRBD2. V lost 4 bases to trimming and J lost 4 bases; unmatched junction nucleotides: 9. The CDR3 totals 15 residues. Germline V lookup: CDR1 SGHNT, CDR2 YYREEE (reference sequence). The CDR3 loop reads CASSPQQAGGETQYF. The DNA of the CDR3 is TGTGCCAGCAGCCCTCAGCAGGCGGGGGGAGAGACCCAGTACTTC.

This clone was seen at least ten times. The chain carries TRBV11-3 and TRBJ2-4; no clear D. The V gene lost 5 bases and the J gene lost 8 bases, with 13 bases spanning the gap. Germline V gene lookup returns CDR1 SGHNT and CDR2 YENEEA. The CDR3 contains 13 residues. The CDR3 sequence is CASSASYRDIQYF. The CDR3 bases are TGTGCCAGCAGCGCCTCATACCGAGACATTCAGTACTTC.

This clone is a singleton in its sample. As DNA, the CDR3 is TGTGCCAGCAGGCCTACAGAAAACTATGGCTACACCTTC. It yields the protein CASRPTENYGYTF. The chain is built from TRBV12-3 or TRBV12-4 and TRBJ1-2; D ambiguous. This CDR3 is 13 amino acids long. Trimming cost V 6 bases and J 2 bases, with 10 bases left between them.

The chain has TRBV19 and TRBJ1-2; 11 bases agree with TRBD1. The trim removed 6 bases at V and 4 bases at J, leaving 4 bases unmatched. The germline gives CDR1 LNHDA, CDR2 SQIVND (reference sequence). This CDR3 contains 14 residues. The CDR3, as DNA: TGTGCCAGTAGGGACAGGGGGCGCGGCTATGGCTACACCTTC. Translating gives CASRDRGRGYGYTF.

This clone was picked up a small number of times. The chain combines TRBV5-4 with TRBJ1-3; 11 nucleotides agree with TRBD1. V was pared by 4 bases and J by 1 base, with 7 bases of the junction left unmatched. From germline, CDR1 is SGHNT and CDR2 YYREEE (reference sequence). CDR3 length: 17 amino acids. Here the CDR3 reads CASSPAGQGASGNTIYF. CDR3 bases: TGTGCCAGCAGCCCGGCCGGACAGGGGGCTTCTGGAAACACCATATATTTT.

This clone occurred once. The chain is built from TRBV6-5 and TRBJ1-2, with 9 bases aligning to TRBD1. CDR3 size: 14 residues. The germline CDR1 and CDR2 sequences are MNHEY and SVGAGI. The J segment lost 4 bases and the V segment lost 5 bases, leaving 5 bases of the junction unmatched. The CDR3 reads CASSTDRGGYGYTF. For the CDR3, the DNA is TGTGCCAGCAGTACGGACAGGGGCGGCTATGGCTACACCTTC.

The genes are TRBV7-9 and TRBJ2-3; 15 bases map to TRBD2. Germline V CDR1 and CDR2: SEHNR, FQNEAQ (reference sequence). The CDR3 is 16 residues long. The V gene end was trimmed by 3 bases and the J gene end by 3 bases; junction bases not matched to a gene: 1. The CDR3 loop is CASSLGTSGRTDTQYF. CDR3 DNA: TGTGCCAGCAGCTTGGGGACTAGCGGGAGGACAGATACGCAGTATTTT.

This clone showed up just once. The chain uses TRBV28 and TRBJ1-5, with 8 bases matching TRBD1. The V and J ends lost 5 bases and 3 bases, in that order; junction bases with no gene match: 3. This CDR3 is 14 amino acids long. Germline CDR1 reads MDHEN; CDR2 reads SYDVKM. This CDR3 reads CASSPTGANQPQHF. The CDR3 nucleotides are TGTGCCAGCAGTCCGACAGGGGCCAATCAGCCCCAGCATTTT. The full variable domain, rest sourced from reference TRBV28 and TRBJ1-5, is DVKVTQSSRYLVKRTGEKVFLECVQDMDHENMFWYRQDPGLGLRLIYFSYDVKMKEKGDIPEGYSVSREKKERFSLILESASTNQTSMYLCASSPTGANQPQHFGDGTRLSIL.

The J gene is TRBJ2-3, the V gene TRBV2; possibly TRBD2 for D (6 bases). Trimming stripped 8 bases from V and 4 bases from J, with 22 bases between. Germline CDR1 reads SNHLY; CDR2 reads FYNNEI. The CDR3 length is 16 residues. DNA for the CDR3: TGTGCCAGCCGGGACCAAGTGGCGGGAATCCCAGATACGCAGTATTTT. Translating it yields CASRDQVAGIPDTQYF.

This clone was seen only once. The V gene is TRBV11-2, the J gene TRBJ1-6; D possibly corresponds to TRBD1 (5 bases). Trimming cost V 5 bases and J 10 bases, with 18 bases left between them. Germline V gives CDR1 SGHAT, CDR2 FQNNGV. The CDR3 runs 15 residues. CDR3 residues: CASSPTGYQESPLHF. CDR3 nucleotide sequence: TGTGCCAGCAGCCCAACAGGTTACCAGGAGTCACCCCTCCACTTT.

The gene calls are TRBV7-2 and TRBJ2-5, with D tentatively TRBD2 (6 bases). The CDR3 length is 14 residues. The V end was cut by 8 bases, the J end by 4 bases, with 17 bases between. Germline CDR1 reads SGHTA; CDR2 reads FQGNSA. DNA for the CDR3: TGTGCCAGCGGGGCGGGACTCATTAGAGAGACCCAGTACTTC. This translates into CASGAGLIRETQYF.

This chain links TRBV2 with TRBJ1-6; 8 nucleotides match TRBD1. This CDR3 spans 15 amino acids. CDR1 is SNHLY and CDR2 is FYNNEI in the germline V gene. J gave up 9 bases and V 0 bases, and 4 bases lay outside the gene matches. The CDR3 DNA reads TGTGCCAGCAGTGAAGCGCGGGACAGGACTTCACCCCTCCACTTT. This encodes CASSEARDRTSPLHF.